These 10 T cell receptor beta chains share one sample of origin, sequenced in a study of OX40 agonist ivuxolimab in advanced cancers. The table came from immunoSEQ multiplex PCR; TCRdb's copy has only in-frame clones and leaves some out. In the table there are roughly 100,000 clones, about 86% of which are singletons. Sequencing used CD4+ or CD8+ T cells sorted from blood, obtained in a trial of the OX40 agonist ivuxolimab. Every receptor here comes from an adult with an advanced solid tumor such as melanoma, head and neck, liver or kidney cancer.

The genes are TRBV2 and TRBJ1-5; 9 nucleotides align to TRBD1. J was trimmed by 1 base and V by 4 bases; bases with no gene match: 2. CDR3 length equals 15 residues. The germline V gene has CDR1 SNHLY and CDR2 FYNNEI. DNA for the CDR3: TGTGCCAGCAGTGGACAGGGGGGAAGCAATCAGCCCCAGCATTTT. It is translated as CASSGQGGSNQPQHF.

The count of this clone is one. The chain combines TRBV6-5 with TRBJ2-1; TRBD1 agrees at 11 bases. Germline V CDR1 and CDR2: MNHEY, SVGAGI. The CDR3 is made up of 16 amino acids. The trim removed 1 base at V and 9 bases at J, leaving 8 bases unmatched. CDR3 bases: TGTGCCAGCAGTTACTGGGGGACAGGGGGAGGTGGTGAGCAGTTCTTC. Residues: CASSYWGTGGGGEQFF.

This chain joins TRBV27 and TRBJ2-5; a possible D gene is TRBD2 (5 bases). Germline V CDR1 and CDR2: MNHEY, SMNVEV (reference sequence). The CDR3 runs 13 residues. V dropped 4 bases and J dropped 3 bases, with 9 bases sitting between them. This CDR3 reads CASSWAGEETQYF. The CDR3 nucleotides are TGTGCCAGCAGTTGGGCGGGTGAAGAGACCCAGTACTTC.

The V gene is TRBV5-1, the J gene TRBJ1-1, with D maybe TRBD1 (5 bases). Germline assignment: CDR1 SGHRS and CDR2 YFSETQ. The CDR3 is 13 residues long. Trimming pared 0 bases from V and 6 bases from J, leaving 9 bases between. The CDR3 is CASSLAGGSEAFF. The CDR3 coding sequence is TGCGCCAGCAGCTTGGCCGGGGGTTCTGAAGCTTTCTTT.

The rearrangement links TRBV7-2 to TRBJ2-1, with TRBD2 matching over 10 bases. Germline CDR1 reads SGHTA; CDR2 reads FQGNSA. V gave up 7 bases and J gave up 7 bases; unmatched junction bases: 10. The CDR3 extends over 15 amino acids. In DNA form, the CDR3 reads TGTGCCAGCACCTCCGCTAGCGGGAGTATTAATGAGCAGTTCTTC. Protein sequence: CASTSASGSINEQFF. The whole variable domain, filled in from reference TRBV7-2 and TRBJ2-1, reads GAGVSQSPSNKVTEKGKDVELRCDPISGHTALYWYRQSLGQGLEFLIYFQGNSAPDKSGLPSDRFSAERTGGSVSTLTIQRTQQEDSAVYLCASTSASGSINEQFFGPGTRLTVL.

V is TRBV19 and J is TRBJ2-3; D is ambiguous. CDR3 length: 13 residues. The ends were cut back, 6 bases at V and 0 bases at J, with 7 bases in the middle. Germline V gene lookup returns CDR1 LNHDA and CDR2 SQIVND (reference sequence). CDR3 nucleotides: TGTGCCAGTAGATTCAGTAGCACAGATACGCAGTATTTT. As protein: CASRFSSTDTQYF.

This chain connects TRBV7-2 to TRBJ2-3; 8 bases fit TRBD1. The CDR3 sequence is 15 residues long. Germline lookup yields CDR1 SGHTA and CDR2 FQGNSA. V was pared by 1 base and J by 8 bases, with 8 bases of the junction left unmatched. CDR3 bases: TGTGCCAGCAGCTTAGGACTATCACAGGGGGGTACGCAGTATTTT. Amino acid sequence: CASSLGLSQGGTQYF.

The chain recombines TRBV6-1 with TRBJ2-5; 8 positions match TRBD2. After removal of 4 bases from V and 7 bases from J, the junction contained 8 bases not matched to a gene. The CDR3 contains 14 residues. Germline loops: CDR1 MNHNS, CDR2 SASEGT. Written as DNA, the CDR3 is TGTGCCAGCAGTGGAGACCGGGGGGGCGGGACCCAGTACTTC. Its protein product is CASSGDRGGGTQYF.

The CDR3 sequence: CASKGLLTDTQYF. CDR3 sequence (DNA): TGTGCCAGCAAGGGACTCCTCACAGATACGCAGTATTTT. The rearrangement uses TRBV6-6 and TRBJ2-3; D perhaps matches TRBD2 (6 bases). The V gene's germline CDR1 is MNHNY and CDR2 SVGAGI (reference sequence). The CDR3 consists of 13 residues. Trimming pared 7 bases from V and 2 bases from J, leaving 10 bases between.

The rearrangement uses TRBV5-6 and TRBJ1-6; D remains unclear. Germline-derived CDR1 and CDR2 are SGHDT and YYEEEE. The V end was cut by 4 bases, the J end by 10 bases, with 15 bases between. The CDR3 covers 14 residues. CDR3 loop: CASSPTVEVSPLHF. The CDR3 DNA sequence: TGTGCCAGCAGCCCCACGGTAGAGGTATCACCCCTCCACTTT. The full variable domain, with the rest looked up from reference TRBV5-6 and TRBJ1-6, is DAGVTQSPTHLIKTRGQQVTLRCSPKSGHDTVSWYQQALGQGPQFIFQYYEEEERQRGNFPDRFSGHQFPNYSSELNVNALLLGDSALYLCASSPTVEVSPLHFGNGTRLTVT.